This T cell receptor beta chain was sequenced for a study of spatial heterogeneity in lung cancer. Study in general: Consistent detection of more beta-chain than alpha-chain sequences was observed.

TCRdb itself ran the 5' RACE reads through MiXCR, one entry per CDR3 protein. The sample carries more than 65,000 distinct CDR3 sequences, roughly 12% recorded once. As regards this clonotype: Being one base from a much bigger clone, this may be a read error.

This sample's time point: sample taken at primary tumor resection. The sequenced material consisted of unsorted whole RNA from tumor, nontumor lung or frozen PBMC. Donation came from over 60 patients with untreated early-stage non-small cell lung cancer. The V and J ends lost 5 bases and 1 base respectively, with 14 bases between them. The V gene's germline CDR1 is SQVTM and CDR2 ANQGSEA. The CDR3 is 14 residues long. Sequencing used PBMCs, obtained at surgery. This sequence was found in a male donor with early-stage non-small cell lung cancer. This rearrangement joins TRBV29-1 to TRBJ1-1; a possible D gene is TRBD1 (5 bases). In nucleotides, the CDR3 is TGCAGCGTTCTGCATACGGGGGGGAACACTGAAGCTTTCTTT. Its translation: CSVLHTGGNTEAFF.